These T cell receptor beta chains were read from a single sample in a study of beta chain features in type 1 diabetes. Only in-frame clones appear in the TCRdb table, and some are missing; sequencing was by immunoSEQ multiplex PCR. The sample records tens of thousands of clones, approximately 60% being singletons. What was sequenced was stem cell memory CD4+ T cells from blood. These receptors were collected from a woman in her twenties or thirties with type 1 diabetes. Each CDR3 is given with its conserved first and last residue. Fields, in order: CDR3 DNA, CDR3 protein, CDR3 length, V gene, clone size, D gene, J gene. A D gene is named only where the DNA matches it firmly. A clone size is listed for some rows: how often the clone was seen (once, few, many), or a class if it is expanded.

cdr3_nt: TGTGCCAGCAGTCCCCAGGGACAGGGATATACAGATACGCAGTATTTT; cdr3_aa: CASSPQGQGYTDTQYF; cdr3_length: 16; v_call: TRBV6-4; clone_size: -; d_call: TRBD1; j_call: TRBJ2-3
cdr3_nt: TGTGCCAGCTCAGGAACAGGGATGAACACTGAAGCTTTCTTT; cdr3_aa: CASSGTGMNTEAFF; cdr3_length: 14; v_call: TRBV18; clone_size: -; d_call: -; j_call: TRBJ1-1
cdr3_nt: TGCGCCAGCAGCCGCTTGGGCATGAACACTGAAGCTTTCTTT; cdr3_aa: CASSRLGMNTEAFF; cdr3_length: 14; v_call: TRBV4-1; clone_size: -; d_call: -; j_call: TRBJ1-1
cdr3_nt: TGTGCCAGTAGTCCTAGATCCGTGGGCGGGGGAGAGGGCAATCAGCCCCAGCATTTT; cdr3_aa: CASSPRSVGGGEGNQPQHF; cdr3_length: 19; v_call: TRBV19; clone_size: -; d_call: -; j_call: TRBJ1-5
cdr3_nt: TGTGCCAGCAGTTTATATGGCTTTCGAGGTGAAGCTTTCTTT; cdr3_aa: CASSLYGFRGEAFF; cdr3_length: 14; v_call: TRBV28; clone_size: -; d_call: -; j_call: TRBJ1-1
cdr3_nt: TGTGCCAGCAGATTACAGGGTACGGCCTTCGGCTACACCTTC; cdr3_aa: CASRLQGTAFGYTF; cdr3_length: 14; v_call: TRBV27; clone_size: -; d_call: -; j_call: TRBJ1-2
cdr3_nt: TGCAGCGGAATAGGACTAGCGGGAGGCGAGCAGTACTTC; cdr3_aa: CSGIGLAGGEQYF; cdr3_length: 13; v_call: TRBV29-1; clone_size: -; d_call: TRBD2; j_call: TRBJ2-7
cdr3_nt: TGCAGCGCCGCTTCGGGGGGTGACACTGAAGCTTTCTTT; cdr3_aa: CSAASGGDTEAFF; cdr3_length: 13; v_call: TRBV29-1; clone_size: -; d_call: -; j_call: TRBJ1-1
cdr3_nt: TGTGCCATCAGTGAGGCGGGGCAGTATGGCTACACCTTC; cdr3_aa: CAISEAGQYGYTF; cdr3_length: 13; v_call: TRBV10-3; clone_size: -; d_call: -; j_call: TRBJ1-2
cdr3_nt: TGCGCCAGCAGCTTGGGGACAGACGAGCCCCAGCATTTT; cdr3_aa: CASSLGTDEPQHF; cdr3_length: 13; v_call: TRBV5-1; clone_size: -; d_call: -; j_call: TRBJ1-5
cdr3_nt: TGCGCCAGCAGCTTTAACGGGAACCAAGAGACCCAGTACTTC; cdr3_aa: CASSFNGNQETQYF; cdr3_length: 14; v_call: TRBV5-1; clone_size: -; d_call: -; j_call: TRBJ2-5
cdr3_nt: TGCGCCAGCAGCCTAGGTCAAAGGACAGGTCAAGAGACCCAGTACTTC; cdr3_aa: CASSLGQRTGQETQYF; cdr3_length: 16; v_call: TRBV5-1; clone_size: -; d_call: TRBD1; j_call: TRBJ2-5
cdr3_nt: TGTGCCAGCAGCCTAGGAGGAGAATACACCGGGGAGCTGTTTTTT; cdr3_aa: CASSLGGEYTGELFF; cdr3_length: 15; v_call: TRBV9; clone_size: -; d_call: -; j_call: TRBJ2-2
cdr3_nt: TGTGCCAGCAGCCCCACAGGCAGGGGGGATGAAAAACTGTTTTTT; cdr3_aa: CASSPTGRGDEKLFF; cdr3_length: 15; v_call: TRBV7-3; clone_size: -; d_call: TRBD1; j_call: TRBJ1-4
cdr3_nt: TGCAGCGTTAGGGACAGTTCCCAAGAGACCCAGTACTTC; cdr3_aa: CSVRDSSQETQYF; cdr3_length: 13; v_call: TRBV29-1; clone_size: -; d_call: TRBD1; j_call: TRBJ2-5
cdr3_nt: TGTGCCATCGGGAAGGACAGGGCCTACGAGCAGTACTTC; cdr3_aa: CAIGKDRAYEQYF; cdr3_length: 13; v_call: TRBV10-3; clone_size: -; d_call: TRBD1; j_call: TRBJ2-7
cdr3_nt: TGTGCCAGCAGCGTAGGAGGGACTAGCGGCCATAAGGAGCAGTTCTTC; cdr3_aa: CASSVGGTSGHKEQFF; cdr3_length: 16; v_call: TRBV9; clone_size: -; d_call: TRBD2; j_call: TRBJ2-1
cdr3_nt: TGTGCCAGCAGTTACTCGTCTAGCGGGAGAGGAGGTGAGCAGTTCTTC; cdr3_aa: CASSYSSSGRGGEQFF; cdr3_length: 16; v_call: TRBV6-5; clone_size: -; d_call: TRBD2; j_call: TRBJ2-1
cdr3_nt: TGTGCCAGCAGTTACCTTGCGGGAGGAACCGGGGAGCTGTTTTTT; cdr3_aa: CASSYLAGGTGELFF; cdr3_length: 15; v_call: TRBV6-5; clone_size: -; d_call: TRBD2; j_call: TRBJ2-2
cdr3_nt: TGTGCCAGCGAGAGGAGCTATGGCTACACCTTC; cdr3_aa: CASERSYGYTF; cdr3_length: 11; v_call: TRBV9; clone_size: -; d_call: -; j_call: TRBJ1-2
cdr3_nt: TGTGCCATCACGAGGGACAGGCAAGATGGTGGCTACACCTTC; cdr3_aa: CAITRDRQDGGYTF; cdr3_length: 14; v_call: TRBV10-3; clone_size: -; d_call: TRBD1; j_call: TRBJ1-2
cdr3_nt: TGTGCCAGCAGTTTAGGGGGACAGATCACAGATACGCAGTATTTT; cdr3_aa: CASSLGGQITDTQYF; cdr3_length: 15; v_call: TRBV28; clone_size: -; d_call: TRBD1; j_call: TRBJ2-3
cdr3_nt: TGCGCCAGCAGCCCAGGGACAACACGTAGCAATCAGCCCCAGCATTTT; cdr3_aa: CASSPGTTRSNQPQHF; cdr3_length: 16; v_call: TRBV5-1; clone_size: -; d_call: -; j_call: TRBJ1-5
cdr3_nt: TGCGCCAGCAGCTTGGCGGGATCGACCCAATACAATGAGCAGTTCTTC; cdr3_aa: CASSLAGSTQYNEQFF; cdr3_length: 16; v_call: TRBV5-1; clone_size: -; d_call: -; j_call: TRBJ2-1
cdr3_nt: TGTGCCATCAGTGAGTCGCCTAGCGGTGCGGGGGAGCAGTACTTC; cdr3_aa: CAISESPSGAGEQYF; cdr3_length: 15; v_call: TRBV10-3; clone_size: few; d_call: TRBD2; j_call: TRBJ2-7
cdr3_nt: TGTGCCAGCAGCTTACCGTCCCAGGAGACCCAGTACTTC; cdr3_aa: CASSLPSQETQYF; cdr3_length: 13; v_call: TRBV7-2; clone_size: -; d_call: -; j_call: TRBJ2-5
cdr3_nt: TGCAGCGTTGAAGTGTGGAGGGAGACCCAGTACTTC; cdr3_aa: CSVEVWRETQYF; cdr3_length: 12; v_call: TRBV29-1; clone_size: -; d_call: -; j_call: TRBJ2-5